Included here is one T cell receptor (beta chain) sequence, with context. This CDR3 is 13 amino acids long. Repertoires were generated with immunoSEQ multiplex PCR, while TCRdb's copy carries only in-frame clones and drops some. Altogether about 2 million clones are present, about 95% being singletons, with the ten largest covering less than 1.5%. CD8 cells regarded as naive lacked CD45RO, were positively chosen for CCR7, and omitted terminally differentiated effector memory CD45RA+ cells. These data come from a study of shared clonotypes between healthy human individuals. Specimen: naive CD8+ T cells sorted from blood. The rearrangement joins TRBV21-1 to TRBJ1-1. TRBV21-1 is marked as a pseudogene. The TCR sequence derives from a man between 18 and 35 years old in good health. The CDR3 region is CASSTNPNTEAFF. CDR3 bases: TGTGCCAGCAGCACAAACCCGAACACTGAAGCTTTCTTT.